This T cell receptor (beta chain) was sequenced in a study of blood T cell repertoires in COVID-19. The CDR3 extends over 16 amino acids. Germline CDR1 SGHRS, CDR2 YFSETQ. The V and J ends lost 4 bases and 3 bases, in that order; junction bases with no gene match: 5. Patients at the Seattle site were enrolled during active infection and followed longitudinally. To note about this clone: This specimen includes other DNA sequences encoding the same CDR3.

Methods used by the authors: Estimation of nucleated cell counts relied on the amplification of reference gene primers. Repertoires were generated with immunoSEQ multiplex PCR, while TCRdb's copy carries only in-frame clones and drops some. V and J calls and clone size are those listed in that table; D and trimming were worked out from the DNA. The data show 84,000 or so clones, with around 75% seen just once and roughly 6% held by the top ten. The chain couples TRBV5-1 to TRBJ2-1; 12 bases agree with TRBD2. Material: peripheral blood. This clonotype was sampled from an older man with COVID-19, enrolled during active disease. CDR3 nucleotide sequence: TGCGCCAGCAGCCTTGGACTAGCGGGGAGCTACAATGAGCAGTTCTTC. This encodes CASSLGLAGSYNEQFF.